The 19 T cell receptor beta chains given below trace back to one sample, sequenced in a study of T cells in Graves' hyperthyroidism and ophthalmopathy. Researchers took RNA transcripts and amplified the TCR beta CDR3 regions from them. Primed by the HTBI set, a first-round RT-PCR was run on the TCR CDR3. TCRdb reanalysed the multiplex PCR reads using MiXCR and keeps one entry per CDR3 protein. Of roughly 300,000 distinct CDR3 sequences in the sample, less than 30% were seen once. Source material: blood. Every receptor here comes from a man aged 40-49 years with Graves' hyperthyroidism that later progressed to Graves' ophthalmopathy.

This clonotype was seen at least ten times. The chain has TRBV30 and TRBJ1-6; D is unclear. The CDR3 runs 13 residues. Trimming cost V 4 bases and J 6 bases, with 10 bases left between them. Germline CDR1 reads GTSNPN; CDR2 reads SVGIG (reference sequence). Written as DNA, the CDR3 is TGTGCCTGGACCCCAGAGCGTAATTCACCCCTCCACTTT. Translated: CAWTPERNSPLHF.

This clonotype was seen more than once but under ten times. The chain employs TRBV3-1 and TRBJ2-7, with TRBD2 matching over 10 bases. Germline V CDR1 and CDR2: LGHDT, YNNKEL (reference sequence). The trim removed 4 bases at V and 3 bases at J, leaving 6 bases unmatched. The CDR3 is 15 amino acids. The CDR3 sequence is CASSLYGTSDYEQYF. CDR3 DNA sequence: TGTGCCAGCAGCCTATACGGGACTAGCGACTACGAGCAGTACTTC.

This clonotype was seen many times. This sequence joins TRBV28 and TRBJ2-7; D gene unclear. Trimming took off 2 bases at V and 1 base at J, with 6 bases between the two ends. This CDR3 contains 13 residues. Germline CDR1 reads MDHEN; CDR2 reads SYDVKM. This CDR3 is CASSLNLSYEQYF. In nucleotides, the CDR3 is TGTGCCAGCAGTTTAAACCTTTCCTACGAGCAGTACTTC.

This chain uses TRBV29-1 with TRBJ1-1, with unresolved D. V was shortened by 4 bases and J by 1 base, with 7 bases between the two germline ends. Per germline, CDR1 SQVTM and CDR2 ANQGSEA. The CDR3 has 12 residues. The chain's CDR3 is CSVASRNTEAFF. CDR3 bases: TGCAGCGTTGCCTCCAGGAACACTGAAGCTTTCTTT.

This chain joins TRBV12-3 or TRBV12-4 and TRBJ1-2; D gene unclear. The CDR3 has 13 amino acids. V was shortened by 5 bases and J by 5 bases, with 12 bases between the two germline ends. The CDR3 DNA sequence: TGTGCCAGCAGTCAGACACCCCCGTATGGCTACACCTTC. Its translation is CASSQTPPYGYTF.

This clonotype was observed many times. V and J are TRBV19 and TRBJ1-5; D is unclear. The V gene lost 6 bases and the J gene lost 4 bases, with 7 bases spanning the gap. This CDR3 is built from 12 residues. The germline gives CDR1 LNHDA, CDR2 SQIVND (reference sequence). CDR3 bases: TGTGCCAGTAGGGAAGGGAATCAGCCCCAGCATTTT. Encoded protein: CASREGNQPQHF.

There are many counts of this clonotype. This could be a read error, since a much larger clone is one nucleotide away. The chain links TRBV6-1 to TRBJ2-7; TRBD2 is a possible D gene (5 bases). V lost 8 bases and J 3 bases, leaving 17 bases between the germline ends. This CDR3 contains 14 residues. Germline CDR1 and CDR2: MNHNS and SASEGT. DNA of the CDR3: TGTGCCAGCGCCCCTGCGGGCGGATACTACGAGCAGTACTTC. Protein product: CASAPAGGYYEQYF.

This clonotype occurred a few times. The junction does not match germline at one end; this may be a read error. V gene TRBV12-3 or TRBV12-4 combines with J gene TRBJ2-5; 11 bases map to TRBD2. The CDR3 consists of 14 residues. The CDR3: CASSLAGGIETQYF. The CDR3 DNA reads TGTGCCAGCAGTCTAGCGGGAGGAATAGAGACCCAGTACTTC.

Only one count was recorded for this clonotype. For the CDR3, the DNA is TGTGCCAGCATTGGACAGGGGGCTGTGCAGTACTTC. Amino acid sequence: CASIGQGAVQYF. The chain uses TRBV28 and TRBJ2-7; 11 bases align to TRBD1. The V and J ends lost 7 bases and 9 bases, in that order; junction bases with no gene match: 5. This CDR3 comprises 12 residues. CDR1 MDHEN and CDR2 SYDVKM come from the germline V gene.

This rearrangement joins TRBV12-5 to TRBJ1-1; D remains unclear. Trimming left V 9 bases short and J 8 bases short, with 10 bases between. Germline CDR1 reads LGHNT; CDR2 reads FRNRAP. There are 10 residues in the CDR3. This CDR3 is CASPAREAFF. The CDR3 DNA is TGTGCTAGCCCAGCCCGGGAAGCTTTCTTT.

This clonotype was counted many times. The chain carries TRBV12-3 or TRBV12-4 and TRBJ1-2; D gene uncertain. The CDR3 runs to 13 residues. V lost 6 bases and J lost 11, with 19 bases in between. In DNA form, the CDR3 reads TGTGCCAGCAGCCGGAACCCCCTCCTGGGGTACACCTTC. It codes for CASSRNPLLGYTF.

The sample holds many counts of this clonotype. As DNA, the CDR3 is TGCAGTGCCAGGACTAGCGGGAGGGTGGCAGATACGCAGTATTTT. Encoded protein: CSARTSGRVADTQYF. J is TRBJ2-3 and V is TRBV20-1; 15 bases agree with TRBD2. The ends lost 6 bases at V and 4 bases at J; junction bases unmatched: 5. This CDR3 has 15 residues. Germline assignment: CDR1 DFQATT and CDR2 SNEGSKA (reference sequence).

This clonotype appeared many times. The chain carries TRBV28 and TRBJ2-6; 11 nucleotides align to TRBD1. CDR3 length equals 18 residues. The junction had 9 bases not matched to a gene; V was cut back by 4 bases and J by 4 bases. Germline V gives CDR1 MDHEN, CDR2 SYDVKM. The CDR3 protein is CASSSRTGGASGANVLTF. As DNA, the CDR3 is TGTGCCAGCAGTTCTCGGACAGGGGGCGCTTCCGGGGCCAACGTCCTGACTTTC.

This clonotype has a count of ten or more. The DNA of the CDR3 is TGTGCCAGCAGTCCAGCCGGGACTAGCCTAACCTACGAGCAGTACTTC. It yields the protein CASSPAGTSLTYEQYF. The chain carries TRBV28 and TRBJ2-7; TRBD2 agrees at 9 bases. From germline, CDR1 is MDHEN and CDR2 SYDVKM. The trim removed 5 bases at V and 2 bases at J, leaving 10 bases unmatched. The CDR3 totals 16 residues.

V is TRBV6-1 and J is TRBJ2-7, with 7 bases identical to TRBD2. The CDR3 is 13 amino acids. Germline loops: CDR1 MNHNS, CDR2 SASEGT. After removal of 4 bases from V and 4 bases from J, the junction contained 4 bases not matched to a gene. CDR3: CASSAASGYEQYF. CDR3 nucleotides: TGTGCCAGCAGTGCGGCTAGCGGTTACGAGCAGTACTTC.

This clonotype has ten or more counts. The chain recombines TRBV5-1 with TRBJ2-7; TRBD2 aligns across 11 bases. Germline-derived CDR1 and CDR2 are SGHRS and YFSETQ. The trim removed 6 bases at V and 7 bases at J, leaving 15 bases unmatched. The CDR3 has 16 residues. The CDR3 spells CASNPSLAGGLEEQYF. CDR3 in DNA: TGCGCCAGCAACCCCTCTCTAGCGGGAGGACTTGAAGAGCAGTACTTC.

This clonotype was seen at least ten times. V gene TRBV4-1 combines with J gene TRBJ1-1; tentative D call: TRBD1 (6 bases). CDR1 MGHRA and CDR2 YSYEKL come from the germline V gene. The V end was cut by 2 bases, the J end by 2 bases, with 15 bases between. This CDR3 has 16 amino acids. The DNA of the CDR3 is TGCGCCAGCAGCCAACAACAGGGAGACCGCAACACTGAAGCTTTCTTT. This translates into CASSQQQGDRNTEAFF.

This clonotype was picked up many times. J is TRBJ1-2 and V is TRBV28; TRBD1 aligns across 8 bases. The CDR3 covers 15 residues. CDR1 is MDHEN, CDR2 SYDVKM, per germline. V lost 0 bases to trimming and J lost 6 bases; unmatched junction nucleotides: 6. CDR3 in amino acids: CASSLWDREVNGYTF. The CDR3 DNA reads as TGTGCCAGCAGTTTATGGGACAGGGAAGTCAATGGCTACACCTTC.

The table lists this clonotype with many counts. The V gene is TRBV4-1, the J gene TRBJ2-4, with 10 nucleotides matching TRBD2. The CDR3 runs to 17 residues. V lost 0 bases to trimming and J lost 9 bases; unmatched junction nucleotides: 11. The germline V gene has CDR1 MGHRA and CDR2 YSYEKL. CDR3 bases: TGCGCCAGCAGCCAAGATAGAACTAGCGGGATGAGTCCCATTCAGTACTTC. It yields the protein CASSQDRTSGMSPIQYF.